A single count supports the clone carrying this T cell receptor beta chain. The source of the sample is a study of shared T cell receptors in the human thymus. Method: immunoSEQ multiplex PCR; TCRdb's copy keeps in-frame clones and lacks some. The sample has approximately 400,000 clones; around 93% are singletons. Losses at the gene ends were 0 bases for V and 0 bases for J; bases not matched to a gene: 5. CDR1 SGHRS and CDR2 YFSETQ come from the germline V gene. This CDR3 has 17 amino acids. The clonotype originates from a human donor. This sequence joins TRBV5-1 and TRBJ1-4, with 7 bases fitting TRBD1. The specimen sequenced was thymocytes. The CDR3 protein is CASSLAGGDATNEKLFF. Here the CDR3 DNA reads TGCGCCAGCAGCTTGGCAGGGGGGGACGCAACTAATGAAAAACTGTTTTTT.